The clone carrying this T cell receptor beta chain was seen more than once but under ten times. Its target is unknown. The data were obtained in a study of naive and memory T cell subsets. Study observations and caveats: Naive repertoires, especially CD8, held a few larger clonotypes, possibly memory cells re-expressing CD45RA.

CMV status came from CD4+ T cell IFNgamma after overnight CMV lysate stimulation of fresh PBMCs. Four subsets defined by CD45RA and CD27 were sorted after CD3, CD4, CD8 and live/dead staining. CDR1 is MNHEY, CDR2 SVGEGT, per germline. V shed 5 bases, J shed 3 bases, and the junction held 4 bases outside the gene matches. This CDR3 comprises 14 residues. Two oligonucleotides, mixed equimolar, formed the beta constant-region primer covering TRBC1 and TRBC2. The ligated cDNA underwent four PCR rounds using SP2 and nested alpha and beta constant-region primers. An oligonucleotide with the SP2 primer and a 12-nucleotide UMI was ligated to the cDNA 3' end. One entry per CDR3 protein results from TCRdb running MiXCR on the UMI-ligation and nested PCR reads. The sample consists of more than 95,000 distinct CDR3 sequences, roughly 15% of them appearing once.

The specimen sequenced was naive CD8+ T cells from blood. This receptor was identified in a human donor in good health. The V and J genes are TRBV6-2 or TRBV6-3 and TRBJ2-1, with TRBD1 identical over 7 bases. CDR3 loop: CASSKGAIYNEQFF. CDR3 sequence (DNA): TGTGCCAGCAGTAAGGGGGCCATCTACAATGAGCAGTTCTTC.